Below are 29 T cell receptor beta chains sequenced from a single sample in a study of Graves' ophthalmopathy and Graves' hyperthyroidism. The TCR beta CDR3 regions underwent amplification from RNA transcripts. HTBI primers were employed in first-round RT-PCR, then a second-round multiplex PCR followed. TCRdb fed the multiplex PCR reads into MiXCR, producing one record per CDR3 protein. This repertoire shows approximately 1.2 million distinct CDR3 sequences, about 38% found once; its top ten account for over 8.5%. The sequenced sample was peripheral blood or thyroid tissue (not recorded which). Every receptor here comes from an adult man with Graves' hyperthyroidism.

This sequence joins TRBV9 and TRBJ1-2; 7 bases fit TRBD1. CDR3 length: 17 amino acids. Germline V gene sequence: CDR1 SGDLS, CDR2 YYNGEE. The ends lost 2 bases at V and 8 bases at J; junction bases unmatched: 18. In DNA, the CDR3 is TGTGCCAGCAGCGTGACCCCAAGACAGGGAAATTCGGTAGGCTACACCTTC. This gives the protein CASSVTPRQGNSVGYTF.

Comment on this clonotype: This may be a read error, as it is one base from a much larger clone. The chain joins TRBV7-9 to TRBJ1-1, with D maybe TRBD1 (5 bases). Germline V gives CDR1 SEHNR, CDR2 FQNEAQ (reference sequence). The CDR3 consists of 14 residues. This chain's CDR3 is CAGSSVGGRTEAFF. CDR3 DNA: TGTGCCGGCAGCTCCGTGGGGGGGAGGACTGAAGCTTTCTTT.

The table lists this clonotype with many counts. This CDR3 reads CSVDAAGGSSYEQYF. For the CDR3, the DNA is TGCAGCGTTGACGCGGCGGGGGGGAGCTCCTACGAGCAGTACTTC. The rearrangement joins TRBV29-1 to TRBJ2-7, with TRBD2 matching 9 bases. The length of the CDR3 is 15 residues. V dropped 3 bases and J dropped 0; count of bases not matched to a gene: 6. Germline V gene data show CDR1 as SQVTM and CDR2 as ANQGSEA.

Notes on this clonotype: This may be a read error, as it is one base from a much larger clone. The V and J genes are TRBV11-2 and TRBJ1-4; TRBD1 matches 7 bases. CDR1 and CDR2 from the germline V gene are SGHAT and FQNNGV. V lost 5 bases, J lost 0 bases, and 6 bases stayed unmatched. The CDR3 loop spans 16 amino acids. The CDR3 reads CASSPGQRTTNEKLFF. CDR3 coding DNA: TGTGCCAGCAGCCCGGGACAGAGAACAACTAATGAAAAACTGTTTTTT.

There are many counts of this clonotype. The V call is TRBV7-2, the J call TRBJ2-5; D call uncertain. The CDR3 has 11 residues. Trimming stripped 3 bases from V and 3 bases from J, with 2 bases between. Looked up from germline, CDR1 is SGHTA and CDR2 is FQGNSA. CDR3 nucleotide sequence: TGTGCCAGCAGCTTCAAAGAGACCCAGTACTTC. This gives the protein CASSFKETQYF.

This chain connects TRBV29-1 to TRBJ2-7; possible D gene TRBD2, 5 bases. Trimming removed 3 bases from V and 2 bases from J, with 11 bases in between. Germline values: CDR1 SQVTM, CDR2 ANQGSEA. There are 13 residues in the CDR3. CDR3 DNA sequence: TGCAGCGTTGAGGAGGCGGAAACCTACGAGCAGTACTTC. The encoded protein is CSVEEAETYEQYF.

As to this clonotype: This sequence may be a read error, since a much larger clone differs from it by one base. The CDR3 sequence: CASSSGDRQPQHF. The CDR3 region has the DNA TGTGCCAGCAGCTCGGGGGATCGGCAGCCCCAGCATTTT. V usage is TRBV5-5 and J usage is TRBJ1-5; perhaps TRBD1 as D (5 bases). CDR3 length: 13 amino acids. The V end lost 3 bases, the J end lost 7 bases, and 11 bases lay between the germline ends. The germline V gene encodes CDR1 SGHKS and CDR2 YYEKEE (reference sequence).

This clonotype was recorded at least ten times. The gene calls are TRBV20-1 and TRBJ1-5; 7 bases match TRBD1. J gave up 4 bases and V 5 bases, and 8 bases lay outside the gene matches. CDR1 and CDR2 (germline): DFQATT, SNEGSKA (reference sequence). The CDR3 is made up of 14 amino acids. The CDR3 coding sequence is TGCAGTGCTCGGACGAACAGGGGAAATCAGCCCCAGCATTTT. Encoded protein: CSARTNRGNQPQHF.

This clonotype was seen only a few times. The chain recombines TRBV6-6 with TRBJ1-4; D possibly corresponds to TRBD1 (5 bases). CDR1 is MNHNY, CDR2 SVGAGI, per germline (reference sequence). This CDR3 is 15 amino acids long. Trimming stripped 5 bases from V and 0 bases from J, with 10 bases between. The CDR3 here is CASSNGGATNEKLFF. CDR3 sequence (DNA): TGTGCCAGCAGTAACGGGGGGGCAACTAATGAAAAACTGTTTTTT.

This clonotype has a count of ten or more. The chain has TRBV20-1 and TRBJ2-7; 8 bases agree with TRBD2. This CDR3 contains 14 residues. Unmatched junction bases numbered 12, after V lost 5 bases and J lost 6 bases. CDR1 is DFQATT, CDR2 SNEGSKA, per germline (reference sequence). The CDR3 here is CSAPLEAGVGEQYF. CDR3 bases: TGCAGTGCTCCCCTTGAAGCGGGAGTCGGCGAGCAGTACTTC.

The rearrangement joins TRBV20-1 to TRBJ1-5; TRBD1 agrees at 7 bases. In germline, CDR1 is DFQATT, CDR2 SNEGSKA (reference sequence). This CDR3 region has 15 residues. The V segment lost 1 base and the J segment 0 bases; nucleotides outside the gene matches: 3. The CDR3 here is CSARVGTVSNQPQHF. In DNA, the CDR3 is TGCAGTGCTAGAGTCGGGACAGTTAGCAATCAGCCCCAGCATTTT.

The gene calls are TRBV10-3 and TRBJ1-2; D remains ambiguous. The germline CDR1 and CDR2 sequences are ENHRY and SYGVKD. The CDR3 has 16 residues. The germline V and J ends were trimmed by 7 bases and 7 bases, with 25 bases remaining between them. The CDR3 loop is CAINDKEKSGISGYTF. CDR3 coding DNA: TGTGCCATCAACGATAAGGAGAAGTCGGGGATCAGTGGCTACACCTTC.

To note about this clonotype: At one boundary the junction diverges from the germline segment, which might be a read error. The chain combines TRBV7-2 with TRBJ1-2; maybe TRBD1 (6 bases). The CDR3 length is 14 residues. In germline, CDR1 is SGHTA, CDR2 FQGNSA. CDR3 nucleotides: TGTGCCAGCAGCTTAGTCGGGGGCAGGGTTGGCTCCACCTTC. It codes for CASSLVGGRVGSTF.

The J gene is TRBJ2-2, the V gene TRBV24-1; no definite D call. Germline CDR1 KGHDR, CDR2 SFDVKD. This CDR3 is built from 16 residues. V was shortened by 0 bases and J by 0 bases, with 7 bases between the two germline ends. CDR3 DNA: TGTGCCACCAGTGATTTGTTCGAGGCGAACACCGGGGAGCTGTTTTTT. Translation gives CATSDLFEANTGELFF.

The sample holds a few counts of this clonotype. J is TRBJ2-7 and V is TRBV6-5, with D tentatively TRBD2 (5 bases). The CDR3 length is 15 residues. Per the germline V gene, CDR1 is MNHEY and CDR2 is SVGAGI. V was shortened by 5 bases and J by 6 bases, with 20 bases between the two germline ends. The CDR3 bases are TGTGCCAGCAGTGTCAAGCCGGGATTCTCCACCGAGCAGTACTTC. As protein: CASSVKPGFSTEQYF.

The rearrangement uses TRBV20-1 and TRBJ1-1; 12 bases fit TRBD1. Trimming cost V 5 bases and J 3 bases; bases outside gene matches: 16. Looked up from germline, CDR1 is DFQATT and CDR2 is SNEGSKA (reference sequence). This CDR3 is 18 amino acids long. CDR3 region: CSAPGQGAYQFGDTEAFF. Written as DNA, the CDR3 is TGCAGTGCTCCGGGACAGGGGGCTTATCAGTTTGGTGACACTGAAGCTTTCTTT.

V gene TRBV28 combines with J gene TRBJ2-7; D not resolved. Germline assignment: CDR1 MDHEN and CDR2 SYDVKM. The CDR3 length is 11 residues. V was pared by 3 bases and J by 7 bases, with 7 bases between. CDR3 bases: TGTGCCAGCAGTTTTACCCGGGAGCAGTACTTC. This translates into CASSFTREQYF.

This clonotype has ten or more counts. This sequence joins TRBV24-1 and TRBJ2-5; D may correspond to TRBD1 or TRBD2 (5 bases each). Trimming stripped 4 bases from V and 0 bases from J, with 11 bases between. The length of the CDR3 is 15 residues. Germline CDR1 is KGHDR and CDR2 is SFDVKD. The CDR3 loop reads CATSDLGRNQETQYF. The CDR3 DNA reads TGTGCCACCAGTGACCTGGGACGGAACCAAGAGACCCAGTACTTC.

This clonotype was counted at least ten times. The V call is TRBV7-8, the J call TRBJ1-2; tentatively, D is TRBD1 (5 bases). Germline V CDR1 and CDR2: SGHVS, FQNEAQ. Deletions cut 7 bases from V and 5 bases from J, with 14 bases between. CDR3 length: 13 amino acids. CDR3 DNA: TGTGCCAGCACTCAAAAGGGGTATTATGGCTACACCTTC. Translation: CASTQKGYYGYTF.

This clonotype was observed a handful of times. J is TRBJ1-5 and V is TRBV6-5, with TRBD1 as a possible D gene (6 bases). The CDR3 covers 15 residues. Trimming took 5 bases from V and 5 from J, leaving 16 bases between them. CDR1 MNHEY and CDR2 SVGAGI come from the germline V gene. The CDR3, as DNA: TGTGCCAGCAGTGAAGCGGGGGCCAGGGATCAGCCCCAGCATTTT. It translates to CASSEAGARDQPQHF.

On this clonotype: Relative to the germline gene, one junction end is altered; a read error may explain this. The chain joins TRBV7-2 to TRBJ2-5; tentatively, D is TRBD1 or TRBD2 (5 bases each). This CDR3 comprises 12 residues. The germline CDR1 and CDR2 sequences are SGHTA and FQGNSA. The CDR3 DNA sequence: TGTGCCAGCAGCGCAGATCAAGGGACCCGGTACTTC. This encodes CASSADQGTRYF. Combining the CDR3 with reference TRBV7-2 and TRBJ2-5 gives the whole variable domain GAGVSQSPSNKVTEKGKDVELRCDPISGHTALYWYRQSLGQGLEFLIYFQGNSAPDKSGLPSDRFSAERTGGSVSTLTIQRTQQEDSAVYLCASSADQGTRYFGPGTRLLVL.

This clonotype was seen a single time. CDR3 in amino acids: CAISEQSTAGYGYTF. Written as DNA, the CDR3 is TGTGCCATCAGTGAACAATCGACGGCTGGCTATGGCTACACCTTC. V gene TRBV10-3 combines with J gene TRBJ1-2; D gene uncertain. The CDR3 contains 15 residues. Trimming left V 3 bases short and J 4 bases short, with 15 bases between. Germline V gene lookup returns CDR1 ENHRY and CDR2 SYGVKD.

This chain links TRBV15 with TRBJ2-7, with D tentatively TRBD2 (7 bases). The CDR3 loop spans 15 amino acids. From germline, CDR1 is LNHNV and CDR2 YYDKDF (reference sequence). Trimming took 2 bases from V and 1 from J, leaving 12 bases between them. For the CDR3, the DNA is TGTGCCACCAGCAGACAGGGGAGGGGGTCCTACGAGCAGTACTTC. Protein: CATSRQGRGSYEQYF.

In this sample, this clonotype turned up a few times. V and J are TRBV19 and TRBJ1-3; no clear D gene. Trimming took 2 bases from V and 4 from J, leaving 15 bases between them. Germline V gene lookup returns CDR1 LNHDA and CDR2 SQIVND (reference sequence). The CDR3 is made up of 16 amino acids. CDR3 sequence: CASSIFSAGRGNTIYF. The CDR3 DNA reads TGTGCCAGTAGTATATTCAGCGCGGGGAGAGGAAACACCATATATTTT. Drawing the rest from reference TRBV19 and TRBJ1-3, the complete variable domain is DGGITQSPKYLFRKEGQNVTLSCEQNLNHDAMYWYRQDPGQGLRLIYYSQIVNDFQKGDIAEGYSVSREKKESFPLTVTSAQKNPTAFYLCASSIFSAGRGNTIYFGEGSWLTVV.

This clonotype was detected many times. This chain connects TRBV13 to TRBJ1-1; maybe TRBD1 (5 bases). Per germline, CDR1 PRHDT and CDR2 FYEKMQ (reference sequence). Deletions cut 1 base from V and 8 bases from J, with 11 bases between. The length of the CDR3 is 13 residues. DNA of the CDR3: TGTGCCAGCAGCTTAGCGGGGGGGGTGGAAGCTTTCTTT. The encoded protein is CASSLAGGVEAFF.

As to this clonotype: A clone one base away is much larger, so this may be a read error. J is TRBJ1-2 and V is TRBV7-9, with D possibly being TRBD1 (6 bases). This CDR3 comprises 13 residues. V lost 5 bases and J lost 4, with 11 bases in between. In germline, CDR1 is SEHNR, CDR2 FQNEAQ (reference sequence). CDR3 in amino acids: CASSHRVSYGYTF. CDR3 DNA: TGTGCCAGCAGCCACAGGGTGTCCTATGGCTACACCTTC.

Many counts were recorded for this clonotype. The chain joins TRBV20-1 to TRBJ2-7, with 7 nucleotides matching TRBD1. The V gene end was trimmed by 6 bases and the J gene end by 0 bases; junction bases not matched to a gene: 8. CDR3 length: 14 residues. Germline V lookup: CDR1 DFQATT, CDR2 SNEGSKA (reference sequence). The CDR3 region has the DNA TGCAGTGCCATTACAGGGGATGGCTCCTACGAGCAGTACTTC. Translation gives CSAITGDGSYEQYF.

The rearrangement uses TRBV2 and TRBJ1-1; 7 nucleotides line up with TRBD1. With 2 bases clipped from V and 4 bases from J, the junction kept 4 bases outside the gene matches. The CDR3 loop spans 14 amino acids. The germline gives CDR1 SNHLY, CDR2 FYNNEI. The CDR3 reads CASSERQGVTEAFF. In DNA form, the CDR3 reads TGTGCCAGCAGTGAAAGACAGGGTGTCACTGAAGCTTTCTTT.

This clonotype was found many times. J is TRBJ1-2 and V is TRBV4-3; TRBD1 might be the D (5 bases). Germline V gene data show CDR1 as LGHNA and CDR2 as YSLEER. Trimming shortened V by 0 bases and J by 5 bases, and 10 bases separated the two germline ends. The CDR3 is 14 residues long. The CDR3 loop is CASSQDRGDYGYTF. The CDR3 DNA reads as TGCGCCAGCAGCCAAGATAGGGGAGATTATGGCTACACCTTC.